Below are 24 T cell receptor beta chains sequenced from a single sample in a study of cytotoxic CD8 clonotypes in ibrutinib-treated CLL. Produced via immunoSEQ multiplex PCR; TCRdb's table is partial and in-frame only. The sample includes about 250,000 clones, around 70% of them seen just once. Sequenced material: PBMCs, taken after 24 months of ibrutinib treatment. The receptors were sampled from a human donor with chronic lymphocytic leukemia.

The rearrangement links TRBV19 to TRBJ2-5; D is possibly TRBD1 or TRBD2 (5 bases each). The germline V and J ends were trimmed by 6 bases and 3 bases, with 11 bases remaining between them. Looked up from germline, CDR1 is LNHDA and CDR2 is SQIVND (reference sequence). CDR3 length equals 13 residues. This chain's CDR3 is CASSPGREETQYF. CDR3 coding DNA: TGTGCCAGTAGCCCAGGGAGAGAAGAGACCCAGTACTTC.

The chain recombines TRBV5-6 with TRBJ1-5; 9 positions match TRBD1. CDR3 length: 15 residues. With 4 bases clipped from V and 6 bases from J, the junction kept 8 bases outside the gene matches. In germline, CDR1 is SGHDT, CDR2 YYEEEE. The CDR3 DNA sequence: TGTGCCAGCAGCCTGGGGACAGGGTTGCTTCAGCCCCAGCATTTT. It translates to CASSLGTGLLQPQHF.

A few counts support this clone. The rearrangement uses TRBV30 and TRBJ1-1; D is undetermined. Germline-derived CDR1 and CDR2 are GTSNPN and SVGIG (reference sequence). The V gene lost 2 bases and the J gene lost 7 bases, with 14 bases spanning the gap. The CDR3 loop spans 13 amino acids. The CDR3 loop reads CAWSTGLGGEAFF. The CDR3 region has the DNA TGTGCCTGGAGTACTGGATTGGGAGGTGAAGCTTTCTTT.

The J gene is TRBJ2-1, the V gene TRBV2; 10 nucleotides line up with TRBD1. The CDR3 covers 15 residues. J gave up 5 bases and V 4 bases, and 5 bases lay outside the gene matches. Germline V gene lookup returns CDR1 SNHLY and CDR2 FYNNEI. The CDR3 spells CASSGGQGIHNEQFF. The CDR3 coding sequence is TGTGCCAGCAGTGGGGGACAGGGGATCCACAATGAGCAGTTCTTC.

The chain employs TRBV11-2 and TRBJ2-3; unclear D gene. The CDR3 is 12 amino acids. The V gene lost 4 bases and the J gene lost 6 bases, with 8 bases spanning the gap. Germline-derived CDR1 and CDR2 are SGHAT and FQNNGV. CDR3 region: CASSYYLDTQYF. CDR3 nucleotide sequence: TGTGCCAGCAGCTACTACCTGGATACGCAGTATTTT.

This clone was counted a few times. The J gene is TRBJ2-1, the V gene TRBV27, with 7 bases lining up with TRBD2. Losses at the gene ends were 4 bases for V and 8 bases for J; bases not matched to a gene: 11. The CDR3 has 15 residues. Germline CDR1 is MNHEY and CDR2 is SMNVEV (reference sequence). CDR3 in amino acids: CASSSHELAVDEQFF. CDR3 coding DNA: TGTGCCAGCAGTTCCCATGAGCTAGCGGTGGATGAGCAGTTCTTC.

The chain links TRBV11-3 to TRBJ2-7; D tentatively reads TRBD1 or TRBD2 (6 bases each). CDR1 and CDR2 (germline): SGHNT, YENEEA. There are 18 residues in the CDR3. The V and J ends lost 1 base and 0 bases respectively, with 19 bases between them. The DNA for the CDR3 is TGTGCCAGCAGCTTAGGAGGGAGGCAGGGGCCCTACTCCTACGAGCAGTACTTC. Translation: CASSLGGRQGPYSYEQYF.

This clone was seen many times. The chain joins TRBV29-1 to TRBJ2-1; the match to TRBD2 covers 9 bases. Losses at the gene ends were 4 bases for V and 4 bases for J; bases not matched to a gene: 5. CDR3 size: 14 residues. Germline-derived CDR1 and CDR2 are SQVTM and ANQGSEA. The CDR3 sequence: CSVGASGIYNEQFF. DNA for the CDR3: TGCAGCGTTGGAGCTAGCGGGATTTACAATGAGCAGTTCTTC.

In its sample, this clone was seen once. This chain joins TRBV7-3 and TRBJ2-2; 9 bases line up with TRBD2. Germline V gene sequence: CDR1 SGHTA, CDR2 FQGTGA. The CDR3 covers 16 residues. V lost 0 bases and J lost 2; bases outside the gene matches: 1. The DNA for the CDR3 is TGTGCCAGCAGCTTAACGGGACTAGCCAACACCGGGGAGCTGTTTTTT. Residues: CASSLTGLANTGELFF.

J is TRBJ2-1 and V is TRBV4-2; 8 bases are shared with TRBD2. V lost 0 bases to trimming and J lost 1 base; unmatched junction nucleotides: 11. Germline V gives CDR1 LGHNA, CDR2 YNFKEQ. This CDR3 has 19 residues. The CDR3 here is CASSQELWTGGQSYNEQFF. CDR3 nucleotide sequence: TGTGCCAGCAGCCAAGAATTGTGGACGGGAGGGCAATCCTACAATGAGCAGTTCTTC.

The chain links TRBV2 to TRBJ2-1; 7 nucleotides align to TRBD1. Germline lookup yields CDR1 SNHLY and CDR2 FYNNEI. This CDR3 is 15 amino acids long. With 2 bases clipped from V and 3 bases from J, the junction kept 4 bases outside the gene matches. The CDR3: CASSETTGNYNEQFF. CDR3 nucleotide sequence: TGTGCCAGCAGTGAAACGACAGGGAACTACAATGAGCAGTTCTTC.

The gene calls are TRBV6-5 and TRBJ1-1; no reliable D call. V lost 0 bases to trimming and J lost 1 base, with 9 bases between them. Germline CDR1 MNHEY, CDR2 SVGAGI. This CDR3 spans 15 amino acids. The CDR3 reads CASSYSKRANTEAFF. CDR3 in DNA: TGTGCCAGCAGTTACTCGAAGCGGGCGAACACTGAAGCTTTCTTT.

The chain has TRBV7-9 and TRBJ2-7; D call uncertain. Trimming took off 0 bases at V and 3 bases at J, with 9 bases between the two ends. This CDR3 has 14 residues. Germline CDR1 SEHNR, CDR2 FQNEAQ (reference sequence). For the CDR3, the DNA is TGTGCCAGCAGCTTAGCGGCCATTTACTACGAGCAGTACTTC. Residues: CASSLAAIYYEQYF.

The chain has TRBV7-9 and TRBJ2-7; D uncertain. The CDR3 length is 14 residues. Per the germline V gene, CDR1 is SEHNR and CDR2 is FQNEAQ (reference sequence). V was pared by 2 bases and J by 0 bases, with 8 bases between. This CDR3 is CASSLKVRSYEQYF. CDR3 DNA: TGTGCCAGCAGCTTAAAGGTCCGCTCCTACGAGCAGTACTTC.

The J gene is TRBJ2-3, the V gene TRBV9; TRBD2 agrees at 7 bases. The CDR3 loop spans 15 amino acids. Losses at the gene ends were 3 bases for V and 3 bases for J; bases not matched to a gene: 7. Germline CDR1 and CDR2: SGDLS and YYNGEE. The CDR3 DNA sequence: TGTGCCAGCAGCGCGACTAGCCGTGGTACAGATACGCAGTATTTT. It is translated as CASSATSRGTDTQYF. The full variable domain, in which reference TRBV9 and TRBJ2-3 provide the parts outside the CDR3, is DSGVTQTPKHLITATGQRVTLRCSPRSGDLSVYWYQQSLDQGLQFLIQYYNGEERAKGNILERFSAQQFPDLHSELNLSSLELGDSALYFCASSATSRGTDTQYFGPGTRLTVL.

This clone was counted only a few times. The V call is TRBV14, the J call TRBJ2-7, with 10 bases fitting TRBD2. The CDR3 loop spans 15 amino acids. Germline loops: CDR1 SGHDN, CDR2 FVKESK. V was pared by 4 bases and J by 0 bases, with 3 bases of the junction left unmatched. Here the CDR3 DNA reads TGTGCCAGCAGCCTGAGACTAGCGGGCTCCTACGAGCAGTACTTC. Encoded protein: CASSLRLAGSYEQYF. The whole variable domain, remainder taken from reference TRBV14 and TRBJ2-7, is EAGVTQFPSHSVIEKGQTVTLRCDPISGHDNLYWYRRVMGKEIKFLLHFVKESKQDESGMPNNRFLAERTGGTYSTLKVQPAELEDSGVYFCASSLRLAGSYEQYFGPGTRLTVT.

The chain is built from TRBV7-2 and TRBJ2-1, with D possibly matching TRBD1 (6 bases). The CDR3 loop spans 16 amino acids. Germline assignment: CDR1 SGHTA and CDR2 FQGNSA. Trimming shortened V by 8 bases and J by 6 bases, and 23 bases separated the two germline ends. The CDR3 DNA reads as TGTGCCAGCGCAACGGAAACAGGGCACGGTGGCAATGAGCAGTTCTTC. This sequence encodes CASATETGHGGNEQFF.

The V gene is TRBV5-1, the J gene TRBJ2-1, with D possibly matching TRBD2 (6 bases). The germline CDR1 and CDR2 sequences are SGHRS and YFSETQ. Trimming removed 4 bases at V and 5 bases at J, with 13 bases between. CDR3 length equals 14 residues. This CDR3 reads CASSPGTLDNEQFF. DNA for the CDR3: TGCGCCAGCAGCCCTGGGACTCTCGACAATGAGCAGTTCTTC.

The chain is built from TRBV6-5 and TRBJ2-2, with D perhaps TRBD1 (5 bases). The CDR3 sequence is 16 residues long. The germline CDR1 and CDR2 sequences are MNHEY and SVGAGI. Trimming pared 2 bases from V and 4 bases from J, leaving 14 bases between. CDR3 sequence (DNA): TGTGCCAGCAGTTACCTAATCCCCAGGGCCACCGGGGAGCTGTTTTTT. This sequence encodes CASSYLIPRATGELFF.

This rearrangement joins TRBV6-5 to TRBJ2-5; D remains ambiguous. The germline V gene encodes CDR1 MNHEY and CDR2 SVGAGI. The ends were cut back, 2 bases at V and 7 bases at J, with 11 bases in the middle. The CDR3 extends over 13 amino acids. CDR3 protein: CASSYGPSGTQYF. The CDR3 coding sequence is TGTGCCAGCAGTTACGGACCGTCCGGGACCCAGTACTTC.

This clone was seen only a few times. The chain combines TRBV5-1 with TRBJ1-5; D call uncertain. The CDR3 sequence is 14 residues long. Germline-derived CDR1 and CDR2 are SGHRS and YFSETQ. V was shortened by 2 bases and J by 3 bases, with 9 bases between the two germline ends. The CDR3 coding sequence is TGCGCCAGCAGCTTTCCCCGGGACAATCAGCCCCAGCATTTT. This sequence encodes CASSFPRDNQPQHF.

This clone was detected once. The chain employs TRBV5-1 and TRBJ2-7; weak D call: TRBD1 (6 bases). Germline V gene data show CDR1 as SGHRS and CDR2 as YFSETQ. The V end was cut by 3 bases, the J end by 3 bases, with 13 bases between. This CDR3 comprises 14 residues. The DNA for the CDR3 is TGCGCCAGCAGCTGGACGGACAGAAACTACGAGCAGTACTTC. Translated: CASSWTDRNYEQYF.

This chain uses TRBV29-1 with TRBJ1-2; D unresolved. Germline assignment: CDR1 SQVTM and CDR2 ANQGSEA. This CDR3 region has 12 residues. With 3 bases removed from V and 8 bases from J, the gap between germline ends came to 13 bases. In DNA form, the CDR3 reads TGCAGCGTTGATAATTCAGGTTTCGGCTACACCTTC. Its translation is CSVDNSGFGYTF.

The V gene is TRBV29-1, the J gene TRBJ2-7; 8 nucleotides agree with TRBD2. This CDR3 is built from 16 residues. Germline CDR1 SQVTM, CDR2 ANQGSEA. V shed 4 bases, J shed 6 bases, and the junction held 17 bases outside the gene matches. CDR3: CSVGRTAGEVASEQYF. The DNA of the CDR3 is TGCAGCGTTGGCCGAACAGCGGGAGAAGTGGCTAGCGAGCAGTACTTC.